One and the same sample provided the 9 T cell receptor beta chains below, sequenced in a study of blood T cells in healthy people across ages. For the second PCR, which ran for about 7 to 12 cycles, a sample-barcoded 5' primer and a J-beta primer mix were used. TCRdb ran MiXCR on the 5' RACE reads and lists one entry per CDR3 protein. Here the sample spans over a million distinct CDR3 sequences, around 40% being singletons. The material sequenced was blood. Receptor source: a young woman in good health.

Only a few counts were recorded for this clonotype. The chain couples TRBV7-2 to TRBJ1-4; 9 bases fit TRBD1. The CDR3 contains 14 residues. The V gene end was trimmed by 4 bases and the J gene end by 10 bases; junction bases not matched to a gene: 7. Germline V gene data show CDR1 as SGHTA and CDR2 as FQGNSA. CDR3 protein: CASSSTGGVRKLFF. The CDR3 bases are TGTGCCAGCAGCTCGACAGGGGGAGTGAGAAAACTGTTTTTT.

The chain uses TRBV7-2 and TRBJ2-7, with D perhaps matching TRBD1 (6 bases). This CDR3 contains 15 residues. Germline assignment: CDR1 SGHTA and CDR2 FQGNSA. V was cut by 6 bases and J by 3 bases, with 18 bases left in between. The CDR3 loop is CASRSDRRHYYEQYF. Written as DNA, the CDR3 is TGTGCCAGCAGGTCCGACAGGAGACATTACTACGAGCAGTACTTC.

In this sample, this clonotype turned up many times. V gene TRBV15 combines with J gene TRBJ1-5, with D possibly being TRBD1 (5 bases). CDR1 is LNHNV and CDR2 is YYDKDF in the germline V gene (reference sequence). V dropped 5 bases and J dropped 0 bases, with 11 bases sitting between them. The CDR3 totals 15 residues. DNA of the CDR3: TGTGCCACCAGCGGGGACGGTCATAGCAATCAGCCCCAGCATTTT. Translated, it gives CATSGDGHSNQPQHF.

This clonotype was counted between two and nine times. The chain recombines TRBV4-3 with TRBJ2-2; D is unclear. The germline CDR1 and CDR2 sequences are LGHNA and YSLEER. The CDR3 is 16 amino acids. V was cut by 1 base and J by 5 bases, with 14 bases left in between. CDR3 in DNA: TGCGCCAGCAGCCAAGCGCTTACAACAAGGACCGGGGAGCTGTTTTTT. Translating gives CASSQALTTRTGELFF.

This sequence joins TRBV20-1 and TRBJ2-7; D not resolved. Germline CDR1 reads DFQATT; CDR2 reads SNEGSKA (reference sequence). The V end was cut by 5 bases, the J end by 7 bases, with 21 bases between. The CDR3 sequence is 14 residues long. CDR3 in DNA: TGCAGTGCTCCCCGCCAGATGGATCTCAATGAGCAGTACTTC. Residues: CSAPRQMDLNEQYF.

The chain combines TRBV20-1 with TRBJ2-3, with D possibly matching TRBD2 (5 bases). V lost 1 base, J lost 1 base, and 18 bases lay in between. CDR1 and CDR2 from the germline V gene are DFQATT and SNEGSKA (reference sequence). The CDR3 contains 17 residues. The CDR3 protein is CSARVPRLLRGTDTQYF. The CDR3 nucleotides are TGCAGTGCTAGAGTCCCCCGTCTTTTGCGGGGCACAGATACGCAGTATTTT.

This clonotype was detected a few times. This chain links TRBV28 with TRBJ1-4, with D tentatively TRBD1 (5 bases). There are 13 residues in the CDR3. Trimming removed 10 bases from V and 7 bases from J, with 16 bases in between. CDR1 and CDR2 from the germline V gene are MDHEN and SYDVKM. CDR3 DNA: TGTGCCATCCGTAGGGGAGGGCGTGAAAAACTGTTTTTT. Amino acid sequence: CAIRRGGREKLFF.

This clonotype was seen a single time. This chain connects TRBV25-1 to TRBJ2-7, with D maybe TRBD1 (6 bases). CDR3 length: 15 residues. Trimming left V 5 bases short and J 1 base short, with 15 bases between. Germline V CDR1 and CDR2: MGHDK, SYGVNS. The CDR3 spells CASSSRDTGSYEQYF. CDR3 in DNA: TGTGCCAGCAGTAGCCGGGACACCGGATCCTACGAGCAGTACTTC.

This chain joins TRBV9 and TRBJ2-1, with 7 bases fitting TRBD1. This CDR3 spans 14 amino acids. V gave up 3 bases and J gave up 2 bases; unmatched junction bases: 2. Germline lookup yields CDR1 SGDLS and CDR2 YYNGEE. As DNA, the CDR3 is TGTGCCAGCAGCGAGGGGACAGCCTACAATGAGCAGTTCTTC. Its translation is CASSEGTAYNEQFF. The whole variable domain, filled in from reference TRBV9 and TRBJ2-1, reads DSGVTQTPKHLITATGQRVTLRCSPRSGDLSVYWYQQSLDQGLQFLIQYYNGEERAKGNILERFSAQQFPDLHSELNLSSLELGDSALYFCASSEGTAYNEQFFGPGTRLTVL.